A single sample gave rise to the 20 T cell receptor beta chains below, sequenced in a study of Tregs in tolerant kidney transplant recipients. The nonmyeloablative bone marrow transplants came from related graft donors, with transient mixed chimerism. Method: immunoSEQ multiplex PCR; TCRdb's copy keeps in-frame clones and lacks some. The sample lists tens of thousands of clones, about 89% occurring once. The sequenced sample was CD4+ T cells from blood (PBMCs), obtained 6 months after the transplant. The origin of the receptors is a human patient who received a combined kidney and bone marrow transplant. The graft donor may have contributed some T cells.

J is TRBJ2-7 and V is TRBV4-3, with D hard to call. V lost 1 base, J lost 8 bases, and 12 bases lay in between. This CDR3 comprises 13 residues. Germline V lookup: CDR1 LGHNA, CDR2 YSLEER. CDR3 nucleotide sequence: TGCGCCAGCAGCCAAGTCCCTAAAACCAAGCAGTACTTC. This gives the protein CASSQVPKTKQYF.

The CDR3, as DNA: TGTGCCAGCAGCCCGTTTGGACAGTCCTACGAGCAGTACTTC. It encodes CASSPFGQSYEQYF. This chain links TRBV9 with TRBJ2-7; the D gene is possibly TRBD1 (6 bases). V was trimmed by 4 bases and J by 1 base, leaving 12 bases between them. CDR1 and CDR2 (germline): SGDLS, YYNGEE. The CDR3 has 14 amino acids.

The chain links TRBV4-1 to TRBJ2-1; 9 nucleotides match TRBD1. Unmatched junction bases numbered 6, after V lost 6 bases and J lost 12 bases. This CDR3 has 12 amino acids. Germline loops: CDR1 MGHRA, CDR2 YSYEKL. The CDR3: CASRTTGGGQFF. CDR3 nucleotide sequence: TGCGCCAGCAGGACAACAGGGGGCGGGCAGTTCTTC.

This chain links TRBV7-8 with TRBJ2-2, with 9 bases identical to TRBD1. CDR3 size: 15 residues. Per germline, CDR1 SGHVS and CDR2 FQNEAQ. Germline trimming cut 3 bases from V and 2 bases from J; bases unmatched to any gene: 1. Here the CDR3 DNA reads TGTGCCAGCAGCTTGGACAGGGGTAACACCGGGGAGCTGTTTTTT. Its translation: CASSLDRGNTGELFF.

The J gene is TRBJ2-1, the V gene TRBV9; TRBD2 aligns across 10 bases. The junction had 4 bases not matched to a gene; V was cut back by 2 bases and J by 8 bases. This CDR3 region has 14 residues. The germline V gene encodes CDR1 SGDLS and CDR2 YYNGEE. The CDR3 bases are TGTGCCAGCAGCGTCGCTAGCGGGAGAGATGAGCAGTTCTTC. Protein sequence: CASSVASGRDEQFF.

V usage is TRBV5-1 and J usage is TRBJ2-5, with 9 bases identical to TRBD1. Germline V CDR1 and CDR2: SGHRS, YFSETQ. J gave up 5 bases and V 0 bases, and 8 bases lay outside the gene matches. The CDR3 spans 16 residues. The CDR3 DNA reads TGCGCCAGCAGCTTGGGACCACAGGGGGCTCGGGAGACCCAGTACTTC. Translating it yields CASSLGPQGARETQYF.

The gene calls are TRBV9 and TRBJ1-5; no definite D call. V lost 0 bases, J lost 3 bases, and 4 bases lay in between. The V gene's germline CDR1 is SGDLS and CDR2 YYNGEE. CDR3 length: 13 residues. CDR3 residues: CASSVGVNQPQHF. CDR3 coding DNA: TGTGCCAGCAGCGTAGGAGTCAATCAGCCCCAGCATTTT. Together with reference TRBV9 and TRBJ1-5, the CDR3 gives the full variable domain: DSGVTQTPKHLITATGQRVTLRCSPRSGDLSVYWYQQSLDQGLQFLIQYYNGEERAKGNILERFSAQQFPDLHSELNLSSLELGDSALYFCASSVGVNQPQHFGDGTRLSIL.

The V call is TRBV4-2, the J call TRBJ1-2, with D hard to call. Trimming shortened V by 1 base and J by 7 bases, and 7 bases separated the two germline ends. The CDR3 loop spans 12 amino acids. Looked up from germline, CDR1 is LGHNA and CDR2 is YNFKEQ. In DNA form, the CDR3 reads TGTGCCAGCAGCCAAGGAACGGGTGGCTACACCTTC. This gives the protein CASSQGTGGYTF.

The chain couples TRBV9 to TRBJ1-2; no definite D call. The CDR3 has 15 amino acids. Germline loops: CDR1 SGDLS, CDR2 YYNGEE. V was pared by 4 bases and J by 0 bases, with 13 bases between. CDR3 amino acids: CASSRETSANYGYTF. The CDR3 DNA reads as TGTGCCAGCAGCCGGGAGACATCAGCTAACTATGGCTACACCTTC.

This chain uses TRBV19 with TRBJ2-1; TRBD1 aligns across 7 bases. CDR3 length equals 11 residues. Trimming at V came to 5 bases and at J to 12 bases, leaving 4 bases not matched to a gene. Per germline, CDR1 LNHDA and CDR2 SQIVND (reference sequence). The CDR3 region has the DNA TGTGCCAGTAGTCAACAGGGGTGGCAGTTCTTC. Encoded protein: CASSQQGWQFF.

The chain has TRBV5-1 and TRBJ2-7, with TRBD1 matching 8 bases. In germline, CDR1 is SGHRS, CDR2 YFSETQ. This CDR3 is built from 16 residues. V was pared by 2 bases and J by 2 bases, with 9 bases of the junction left unmatched. The CDR3 protein is CASSFQGTGRPYEQYF. For the CDR3, the DNA is TGCGCCAGCAGCTTTCAAGGGACAGGACGTCCCTACGAGCAGTACTTC.

This clone was seen just once. The chain joins TRBV6-1 to TRBJ2-3, with TRBD1 matching 7 bases. This CDR3 is 14 amino acids long. Germline V lookup: CDR1 MNHNS, CDR2 SASEGT. Losses at the gene ends were 5 bases for V and 5 bases for J; bases not matched to a gene: 7. CDR3 coding DNA: TGTGCCAGCAGTCGAGACAGGGTCGGAGATACGCAGTATTTT. Protein sequence: CASSRDRVGDTQYF.

This clone showed up just once. The gene calls are TRBV5-1 and TRBJ2-7; tentatively, D is TRBD1 (6 bases). Trimming pared 4 bases from V and 6 bases from J, leaving 17 bases between. The CDR3 is 14 residues long. CDR1 is SGHRS, CDR2 YFSETQ, per germline. The CDR3 DNA is TGCGCCAGCAGCCACCTAGACAGGTCGGGCGAGCAGTACTTC. Translated: CASSHLDRSGEQYF.

The chain couples TRBV7-9 to TRBJ2-7; TRBD2 agrees at 12 bases. The J segment lost 5 bases and the V segment lost 5 bases, leaving 13 bases of the junction unmatched. CDR3 size: 17 residues. Germline CDR1 reads SEHNR; CDR2 reads FQNEAQ (reference sequence). The CDR3 sequence is CASSHRLAGAGMDEQYF. CDR3 in DNA: TGTGCCAGCAGCCACAGACTAGCGGGAGCGGGGATGGACGAGCAGTACTTC. The variable domain in full, with the rest retrieved from reference TRBV7-9 and TRBJ2-7, is DTGVSQNPRHKITKRGQNVTFRCDPISEHNRLYWYRQTLGQGPEFLTYFQNEAQLEKSRLLSDRFSAERPKGSFSTLEIQRTEQGDSAMYLCASSHRLAGAGMDEQYFGPGTRLTVT.

The V gene is TRBV7-8, the J gene TRBJ2-7; 7 bases are shared with TRBD1. The germline gives CDR1 SGHVS, CDR2 FQNEAQ. Trimming at V came to 5 bases and at J to 0 bases, leaving 7 bases not matched to a gene. CDR3 size: 15 residues. Here the CDR3 DNA reads TGTGCCAGCAGCAATGGACAGGCTAGCTCCTACGAGCAGTACTTC. This codes for CASSNGQASSYEQYF.

This sequence joins TRBV4-3 and TRBJ2-2, with 7 bases fitting TRBD2. The length of the CDR3 is 16 residues. CDR1 LGHNA and CDR2 YSLEER come from the germline V gene. The J segment lost 4 bases and the V segment lost 0 bases, leaving 5 bases of the junction unmatched. The CDR3 spells CASSQEWEGVTGELFF. The CDR3 bases are TGCGCCAGCAGCCAAGAGTGGGAGGGTGTCACCGGGGAGCTGTTTTTT.

J is TRBJ2-4 and V is TRBV19; D is perhaps TRBD1 (5 bases). Germline CDR1 reads LNHDA; CDR2 reads SQIVND (reference sequence). The V end was cut by 1 base, the J end by 5 bases, with 9 bases between. The CDR3 runs 14 residues. As DNA, the CDR3 is TGTGCCAGTAGTATAGGTTTAGGGGAAAACATTCAGTACTTC. Its protein product is CASSIGLGENIQYF.

The gene calls are TRBV28 and TRBJ1-2; D not certain. The V and J ends lost 6 bases and 4 bases respectively, with 3 bases between them. This CDR3 is built from 10 residues. Germline V gene data show CDR1 as MDHEN and CDR2 as SYDVKM. The CDR3: CASSRYGYTF. The CDR3, as DNA: TGTGCCAGCAGCCGCTATGGCTACACCTTC.

J is TRBJ2-5 and V is TRBV15; 12 nucleotides align to TRBD2. J lost 5 bases, V lost 0 bases, and 13 bases had no gene match. The CDR3 covers 19 residues. Germline V CDR1 and CDR2: LNHNV, YYDKDF (reference sequence). The CDR3 region is CATSRDRTSGKRGNETQYF. CDR3 sequence (DNA): TGTGCCACCAGCAGAGATAGGACTAGCGGGAAAAGGGGCAATGAGACCCAGTACTTC.

The chain links TRBV5-4 to TRBJ1-1; D call uncertain. The CDR3 sequence is 15 residues long. The germline gives CDR1 SGHNT, CDR2 YYREEE (reference sequence). The germline V and J ends were trimmed by 3 bases and 0 bases, with 12 bases remaining between them. CDR3 nucleotides: TGTGCCAGCAGCTCCAACAATCTTATGAACACTGAAGCTTTCTTT. This gives the protein CASSSNNLMNTEAFF.